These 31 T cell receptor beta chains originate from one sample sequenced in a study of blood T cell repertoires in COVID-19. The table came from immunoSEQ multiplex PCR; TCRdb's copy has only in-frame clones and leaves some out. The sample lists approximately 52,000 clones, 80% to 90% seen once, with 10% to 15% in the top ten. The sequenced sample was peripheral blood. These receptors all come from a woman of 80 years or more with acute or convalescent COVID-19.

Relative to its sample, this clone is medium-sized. The DNA of the CDR3 is TGTGCCAGCAGTGAATCTGGACTAACCTTCCAAGAGACCCAGTACTTC. Its translation is CASSESGLTFQETQYF. The V gene is TRBV2, the J gene TRBJ2-5; D perhaps matches TRBD2 (6 bases). The CDR3 is made up of 16 amino acids. Germline values: CDR1 SNHLY, CDR2 FYNNEI. V dropped 2 bases and J dropped 1 base, with 14 bases sitting between them.

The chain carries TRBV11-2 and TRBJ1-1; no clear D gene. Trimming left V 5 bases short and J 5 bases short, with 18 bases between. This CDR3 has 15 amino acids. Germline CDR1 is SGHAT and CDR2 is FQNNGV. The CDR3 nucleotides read TGTGCCAGCAGCACACCCTATACGGGAGTAACTGAAGCTTTCTTT. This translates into CASSTPYTGVTEAFF.

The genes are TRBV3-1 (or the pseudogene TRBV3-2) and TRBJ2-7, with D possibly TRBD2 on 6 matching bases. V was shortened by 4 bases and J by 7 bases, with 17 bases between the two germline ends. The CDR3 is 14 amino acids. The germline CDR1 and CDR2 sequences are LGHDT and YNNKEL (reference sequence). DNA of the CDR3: TGTGCCAGCAGCCCGGGACCCTGGGGGGTAGAGCAGTACTTC. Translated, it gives CASSPGPWGVEQYF.

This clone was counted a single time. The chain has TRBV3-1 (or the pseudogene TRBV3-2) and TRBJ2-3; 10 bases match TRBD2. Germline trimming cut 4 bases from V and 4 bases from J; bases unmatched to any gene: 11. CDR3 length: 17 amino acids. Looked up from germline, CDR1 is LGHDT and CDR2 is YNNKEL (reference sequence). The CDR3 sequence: CASSLSSFSGGADTQYF. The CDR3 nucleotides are TGTGCCAGCAGCCTCTCATCCTTCAGCGGGGGGGCAGATACGCAGTATTTT.

DNA of the CDR3: TGTGCCAGCAGTGGGGGCTCCCTAAGCTATGGCTACACCTTC. This encodes CASSGGSLSYGYTF. The chain combines TRBV6-2 or TRBV6-3 with TRBJ1-2; possible D gene TRBD1, 6 bases. The CDR3 contains 14 residues. The ends were cut back, 5 bases at V and 4 bases at J, with 14 bases in the middle. Germline lookup yields CDR1 MNHEY and CDR2 SVGEGT.

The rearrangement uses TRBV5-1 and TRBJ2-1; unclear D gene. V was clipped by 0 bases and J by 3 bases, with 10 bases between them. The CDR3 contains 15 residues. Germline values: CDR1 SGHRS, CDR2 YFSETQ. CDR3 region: CASSLAEKYYNEQFF. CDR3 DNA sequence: TGCGCCAGCAGCTTGGCCGAGAAGTACTACAATGAGCAGTTCTTC.

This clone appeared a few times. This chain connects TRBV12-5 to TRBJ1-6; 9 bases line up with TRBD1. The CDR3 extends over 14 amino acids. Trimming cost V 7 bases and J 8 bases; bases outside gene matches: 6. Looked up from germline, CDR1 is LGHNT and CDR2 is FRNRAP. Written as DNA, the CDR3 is TGTGCTAGTGCCCGGACAGGGGACCATTCACCCCTCCACTTT. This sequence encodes CASARTGDHSPLHF.

CDR3 protein: CASSQETGLGRGLNSYTF. The CDR3 DNA follows: TGCGCCAGCAGCCAGGAAACAGGGTTGGGACGGGGATTAAACAGCTACACCTTC. J is TRBJ1-2 and V is TRBV4-1; D possibly corresponds to TRBD1 (6 bases). CDR1 and CDR2 from the germline V gene are MGHRA and YSYEKL. The CDR3 covers 18 residues. V lost 3 bases and J 9 bases, leaving 29 bases between the germline ends.

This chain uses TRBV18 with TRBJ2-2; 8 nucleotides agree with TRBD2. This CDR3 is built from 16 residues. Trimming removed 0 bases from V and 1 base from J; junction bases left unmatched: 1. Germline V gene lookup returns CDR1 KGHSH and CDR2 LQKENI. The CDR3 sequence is CASSPPLAGNTGELFF. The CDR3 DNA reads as TGTGCCAGCTCACCACCCCTAGCGGGGAACACCGGGGAGCTGTTTTTT.

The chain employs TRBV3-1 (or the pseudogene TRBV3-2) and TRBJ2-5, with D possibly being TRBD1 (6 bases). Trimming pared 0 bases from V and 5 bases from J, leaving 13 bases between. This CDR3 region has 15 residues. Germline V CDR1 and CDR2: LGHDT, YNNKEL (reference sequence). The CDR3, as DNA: TGTGCCAGCAGCCAAGATATCGGCAGGGGTGAGACCCAGTACTTC. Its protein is CASSQDIGRGETQYF.

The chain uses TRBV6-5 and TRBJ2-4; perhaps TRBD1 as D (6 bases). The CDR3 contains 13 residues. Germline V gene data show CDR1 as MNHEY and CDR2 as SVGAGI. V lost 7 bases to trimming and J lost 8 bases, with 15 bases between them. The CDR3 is CASTLGPGDIQYF. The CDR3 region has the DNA TGTGCCAGCACGTTGGGCCCAGGGGACATTCAGTACTTC.

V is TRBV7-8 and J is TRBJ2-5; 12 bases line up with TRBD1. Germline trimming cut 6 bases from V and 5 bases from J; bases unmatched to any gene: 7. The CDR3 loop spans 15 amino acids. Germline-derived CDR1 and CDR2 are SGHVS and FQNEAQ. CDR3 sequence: CASSSRDRGLETQYF. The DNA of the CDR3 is TGTGCCAGCAGTTCGAGGGACAGGGGGCTTGAGACCCAGTACTTC.

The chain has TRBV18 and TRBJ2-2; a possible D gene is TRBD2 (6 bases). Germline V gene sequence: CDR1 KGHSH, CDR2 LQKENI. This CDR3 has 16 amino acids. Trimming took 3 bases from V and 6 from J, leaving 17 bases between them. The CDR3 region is CASSPLGGERSGELFF. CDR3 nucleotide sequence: TGTGCCAGCTCACCCCTCGGGGGAGAAAGGTCCGGGGAGCTGTTTTTT.

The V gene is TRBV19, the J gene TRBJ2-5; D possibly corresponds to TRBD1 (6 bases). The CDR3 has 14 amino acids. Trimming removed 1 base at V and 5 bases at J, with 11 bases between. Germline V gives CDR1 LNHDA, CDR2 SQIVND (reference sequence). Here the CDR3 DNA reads TGTGCCAGTAGTATAGCTGGGGGCAGGGAGACCCAGTACTTC. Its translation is CASSIAGGRETQYF.

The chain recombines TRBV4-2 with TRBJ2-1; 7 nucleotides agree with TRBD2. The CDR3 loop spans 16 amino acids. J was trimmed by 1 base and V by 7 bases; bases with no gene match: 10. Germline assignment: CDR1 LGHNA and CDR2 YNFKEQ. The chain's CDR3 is CASNIDGGSSYNEQFF. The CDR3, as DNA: TGTGCCAGCAACATCGACGGGGGGTCTTCCTACAATGAGCAGTTCTTC.

CDR3 DNA: TGTGCCAGCAGCCCCGCCGGACAGCTGAACTATGGCTACACCTTC. Protein sequence: CASSPAGQLNYGYTF. This sequence joins TRBV3-1 (or the pseudogene TRBV3-2) and TRBJ1-2, with D perhaps TRBD1 (6 bases). V was pared by 4 bases and J by 2 bases, with 14 bases between. Germline loops: CDR1 LGHDT, CDR2 YNNKEL (reference sequence). CDR3 length: 15 residues.

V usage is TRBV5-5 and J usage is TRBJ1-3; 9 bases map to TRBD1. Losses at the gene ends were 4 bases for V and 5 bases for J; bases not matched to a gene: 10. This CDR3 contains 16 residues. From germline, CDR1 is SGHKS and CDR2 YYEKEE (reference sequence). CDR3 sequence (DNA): TGTGCCAGCAGCCCCGAAATGGGACAGGGAAGAAACACCATATATTTT. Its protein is CASSPEMGQGRNTIYF.

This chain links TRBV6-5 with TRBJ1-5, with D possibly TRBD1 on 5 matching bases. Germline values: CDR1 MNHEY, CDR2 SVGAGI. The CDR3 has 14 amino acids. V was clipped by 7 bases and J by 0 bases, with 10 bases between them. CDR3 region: CASIGDSSNQPQHF. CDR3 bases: TGTGCCAGCATAGGGGATTCTAGCAATCAGCCCCAGCATTTT.

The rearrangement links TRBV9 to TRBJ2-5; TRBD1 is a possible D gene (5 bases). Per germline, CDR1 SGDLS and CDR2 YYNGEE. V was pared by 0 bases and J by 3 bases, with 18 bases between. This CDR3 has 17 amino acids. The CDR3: CASSVGITGDLKETQYF. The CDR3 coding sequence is TGTGCCAGCAGCGTAGGGATCACAGGAGACCTTAAAGAGACCCAGTACTTC. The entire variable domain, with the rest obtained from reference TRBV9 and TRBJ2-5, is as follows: DSGVTQTPKHLITATGQRVTLRCSPRSGDLSVYWYQQSLDQGLQFLIQYYNGEERAKGNILERFSAQQFPDLHSELNLSSLELGDSALYFCASSVGITGDLKETQYFGPGTRLLVL.

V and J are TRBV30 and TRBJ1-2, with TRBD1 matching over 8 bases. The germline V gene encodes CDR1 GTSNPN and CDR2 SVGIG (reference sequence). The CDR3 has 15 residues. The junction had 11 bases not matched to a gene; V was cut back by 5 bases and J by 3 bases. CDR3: CAWAPGGRDHYGYTF. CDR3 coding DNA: TGTGCCTGGGCTCCAGGGGGCAGGGACCACTATGGCTACACCTTC.

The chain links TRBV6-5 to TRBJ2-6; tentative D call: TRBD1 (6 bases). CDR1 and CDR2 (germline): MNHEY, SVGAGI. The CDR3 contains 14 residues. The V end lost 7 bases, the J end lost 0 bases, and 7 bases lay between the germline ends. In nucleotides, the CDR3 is TGTGCCAGCACAGGGGTCTCTGGGGCCAACGTCCTGACTTTC. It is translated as CASTGVSGANVLTF.

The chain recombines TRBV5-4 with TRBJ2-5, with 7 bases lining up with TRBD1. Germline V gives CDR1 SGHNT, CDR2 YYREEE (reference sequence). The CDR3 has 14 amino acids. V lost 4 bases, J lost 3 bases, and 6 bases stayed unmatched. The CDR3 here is CASSRITGEETQYF. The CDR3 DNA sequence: TGTGCCAGCAGCCGGATCACAGGGGAAGAGACCCAGTACTTC.

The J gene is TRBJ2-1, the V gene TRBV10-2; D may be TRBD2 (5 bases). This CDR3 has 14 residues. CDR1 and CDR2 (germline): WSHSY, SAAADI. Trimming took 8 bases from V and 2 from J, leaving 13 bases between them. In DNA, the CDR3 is TGCGCCAGCCGGGGTGGGTCTACCTACAATGAGCAGTTCTTC. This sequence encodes CASRGGSTYNEQFF.

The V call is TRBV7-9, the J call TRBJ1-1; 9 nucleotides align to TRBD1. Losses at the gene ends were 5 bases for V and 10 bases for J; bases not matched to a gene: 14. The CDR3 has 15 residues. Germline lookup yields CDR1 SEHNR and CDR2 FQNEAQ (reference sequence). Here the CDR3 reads CASSRSRDRVGGAFF. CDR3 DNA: TGTGCCAGCAGCCGCAGTCGGGACAGGGTAGGGGGAGCTTTCTTT.

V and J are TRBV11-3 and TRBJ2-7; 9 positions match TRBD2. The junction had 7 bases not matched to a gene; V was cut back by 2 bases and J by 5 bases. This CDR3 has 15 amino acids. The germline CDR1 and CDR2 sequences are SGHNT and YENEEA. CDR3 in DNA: TGTGCCAGCAGCTTACAGGGACTAGCTGTTAACGAGCAGTACTTC. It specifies CASSLQGLAVNEQYF.

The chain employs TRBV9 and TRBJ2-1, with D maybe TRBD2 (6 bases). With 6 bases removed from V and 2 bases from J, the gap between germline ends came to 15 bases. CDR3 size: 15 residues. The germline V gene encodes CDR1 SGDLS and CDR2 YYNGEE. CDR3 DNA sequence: TGTGCCAGCAACGAGGGATGGGGGGCCTACAATGAGCAGTTCTTC. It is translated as CASNEGWGAYNEQFF.

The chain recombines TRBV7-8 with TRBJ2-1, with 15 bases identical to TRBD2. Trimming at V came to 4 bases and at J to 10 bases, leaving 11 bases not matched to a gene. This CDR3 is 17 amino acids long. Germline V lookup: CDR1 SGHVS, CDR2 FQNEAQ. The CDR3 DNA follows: TGTGCCAGCAGCTCCCCACAGGGACTAGCGGGGGGTAGGGAGCAGTTCTTC. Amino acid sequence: CASSSPQGLAGGREQFF. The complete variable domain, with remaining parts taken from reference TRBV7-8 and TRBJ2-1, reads GAGVSQSPRYKVAKRGQDVALRCDPISGHVSLFWYQQALGQGPEFLTYFQNEAQLDKSGLPSDRFFAERPEGSVSTLKIQRTQQEDSAVYLCASSSPQGLAGGREQFFGPGTRLTVL.

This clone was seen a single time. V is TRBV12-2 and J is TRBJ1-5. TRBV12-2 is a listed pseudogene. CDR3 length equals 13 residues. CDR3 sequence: CASRPYGNQPQHF. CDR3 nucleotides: TGTGCAAGTCGTCCCTATGGCAATCAGCCCCAGCATTTT.

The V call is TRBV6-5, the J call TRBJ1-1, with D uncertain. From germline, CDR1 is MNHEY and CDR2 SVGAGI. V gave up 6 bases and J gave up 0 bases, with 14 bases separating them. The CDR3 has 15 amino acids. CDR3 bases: TGTGCCAGCAGCTCCCGGGAGGTCTTGAACACTGAAGCTTTCTTT. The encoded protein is CASSSREVLNTEAFF.

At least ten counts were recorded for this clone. This CDR3 reads CASTRGDRGGEKLFF. In DNA form, the CDR3 reads TGTGCCAGCACAAGAGGGGACAGGGGAGGTGAAAAACTGTTTTTT. The chain combines TRBV2 with TRBJ1-4, with 10 bases that match TRBD1. The V gene end was trimmed by 7 bases and the J gene end by 7 bases; junction bases not matched to a gene: 9. The CDR3 spans 15 residues. Germline V gene data show CDR1 as SNHLY and CDR2 as FYNNEI. Full variable domain (missing parts from reference TRBV2 and TRBJ1-4): EPEVTQTPSHQVTQMGQEVILRCVPISNHLYFYWYRQILGQKVEFLVSFYNNEISEKSEIFDDQFSVERPDGSNFTLKIRSTKLEDSAMYFCASTRGDRGGEKLFFGSGTQLSVL.

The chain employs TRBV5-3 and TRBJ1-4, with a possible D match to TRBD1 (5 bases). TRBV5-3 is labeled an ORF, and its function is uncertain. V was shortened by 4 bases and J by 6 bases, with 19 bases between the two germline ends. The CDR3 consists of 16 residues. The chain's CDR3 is CARSPERGGRDEKLFF. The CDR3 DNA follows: TGTGCCAGAAGCCCGGAAAGGGGTGGTCGGGATGAAAAACTGTTTTTT.